These 13 T cell receptor beta chains originate from one sample sequenced in a study of T cells in Graves' hyperthyroidism and ophthalmopathy. Amplification yielded TCR beta CDR3 regions, with RNA transcripts as the source. A set of HTBI primers served as the primers for a first-round RT-PCR of the TCR CDR3. TCRdb re-called the multiplex PCR reads through MiXCR, storing one row per CDR3 protein. The profile shows 350,000 to 500,000 distinct CDR3 sequences, roughly an eighth of them singletons. Input material: blood. These receptor sequences come from a young woman with Graves' hyperthyroidism.

The chain has TRBV13 and TRBJ2-1; TRBD2 aligns across 8 bases. Per the germline V gene, CDR1 is PRHDT and CDR2 is FYEKMQ (reference sequence). Trimming at V came to 11 bases and at J to 7 bases, leaving 16 bases not matched to a gene. This CDR3 is 15 amino acids long. In DNA form, the CDR3 reads TGTGCCGTAAGAGAAGCGGGAGCCGGTTCAAATGAGCAGTTCTTC. It yields the protein CAVREAGAGSNEQFF.

This chain links TRBV29-1 with TRBJ2-1; 10 bases are shared with TRBD2. Germline CDR1 and CDR2: SQVTM and ANQGSEA. The CDR3 is made up of 15 amino acids. With V trimmed by 2 bases and J by 7 bases, 8 bases remained unmatched. The DNA of the CDR3 is TGCAGCGTTGAACTCCTAGCGGGAGAGGGGAATGAGCAGTTCTTC. Protein sequence: CSVELLAGEGNEQFF.

The chain has TRBV7-9 and TRBJ2-7, with D perhaps TRBD2 (6 bases). Trimming stripped 6 bases from V and 1 base from J, with 16 bases between. In germline, CDR1 is SEHNR, CDR2 FQNEAQ (reference sequence). The CDR3 runs to 15 residues. The CDR3 loop reads CASSLSGRDSYEQYF. The CDR3 nucleotides read TGTGCCAGCAGTCTGTCGGGGCGGGATTCCTACGAGCAGTACTTC. The full variable domain, with the rest looked up from reference TRBV7-9 and TRBJ2-7, is DTGVSQNPRHKITKRGQNVTFRCDPISEHNRLYWYRQTLGQGPEFLTYFQNEAQLEKSRLLSDRFSAERPKGSFSTLEIQRTEQGDSAMYLCASSLSGRDSYEQYFGPGTRLTVT.

In this sample, this clonotype turned up many times. This chain links TRBV9 with TRBJ2-7; D may be TRBD1 (5 bases). V was clipped by 4 bases and J by 4 bases, with 18 bases between them. The CDR3 has 15 residues. The V gene's germline CDR1 is SGDLS and CDR2 YYNGEE. The CDR3 DNA sequence: TGTGCCAGCAGCCCAGAGCCTTCAGGGCGGTACGAGCAGTACTTC. Its translation is CASSPEPSGRYEQYF.

At least ten counts were recorded for this clonotype. The V gene is TRBV20-1, the J gene TRBJ2-5, with 15 bases matching TRBD2. Trimming at V came to 2 bases and at J to 4 bases, leaving 2 bases not matched to a gene. The CDR3 consists of 15 residues. Per germline, CDR1 DFQATT and CDR2 SNEGSKA (reference sequence). CDR3 loop: CSARSGLAGGETQYF. For the CDR3, the DNA is TGCAGTGCTAGATCGGGACTAGCGGGAGGAGAGACCCAGTACTTC.

The chain employs TRBV7-9 and TRBJ2-5; TRBD2 agrees at 7 bases. CDR1 is SEHNR, CDR2 FQNEAQ, per germline (reference sequence). CDR3 size: 13 residues. V was pared by 8 bases and J by 2 bases, with 5 bases of the junction left unmatched. The DNA of the CDR3 is TGTGCCAGCCTAACTAGCGAGCAAGAGACCCAGTACTTC. The encoded protein is CASLTSEQETQYF.

This clonotype was seen only a few times. The J gene is TRBJ2-6, the V gene TRBV7-2; D gene uncertain. The length of the CDR3 is 14 residues. The V gene lost 3 bases and the J gene lost 0 bases, with 3 bases spanning the gap. Germline-derived CDR1 and CDR2 are SGHTA and FQGNSA. The CDR3 region has the DNA TGTGCCAGCAGCTTCCTCTCTGGGGCCAACGTCCTGACTTTC. Encoded protein: CASSFLSGANVLTF.

This clonotype came up many times. The chain couples TRBV10-1 to TRBJ1-1; D might be TRBD1 (5 bases). This CDR3 comprises 13 residues. V lost 10 bases and J 0 bases, leaving 12 bases between the germline ends. Per germline, CDR1 WNHNN and CDR2 SYGVQD (reference sequence). CDR3 protein: CAIPQGVNTEAFF. CDR3 nucleotides: TGCGCCATCCCTCAGGGAGTGAACACTGAAGCTTTCTTT.

Many counts were recorded for this clonotype. The J gene is TRBJ2-7, the V gene TRBV20-1; a weak D match, TRBD2 (5 bases). This CDR3 spans 11 amino acids. V lost 7 bases and J lost 6, with 13 bases in between. Germline V gene sequence: CDR1 DFQATT, CDR2 SNEGSKA (reference sequence). CDR3 nucleotides: TGCAGTGTTACGAGGGCGGGCGAGCAGTACTTC. This sequence encodes CSVTRAGEQYF.

This clonotype has only a few counts. J is TRBJ1-6 and V is TRBV25-1; tentatively, D is TRBD1 (5 bases). Germline V gene lookup returns CDR1 MGHDK and CDR2 SYGVNS. This CDR3 is built from 14 residues. V dropped 10 bases and J dropped 7 bases, with 17 bases sitting between them. CDR3 amino acids: CATRGTFENSPLHF. In DNA form, the CDR3 reads TGTGCCACCCGAGGGACTTTCGAAAATTCACCCCTCCACTTT.

This clonotype was detected a few times. CDR3 region: CASREPGQGTTNEKLFF. DNA for the CDR3: TGTGCCAGCAGGGAGCCGGGACAGGGAACAACTAATGAAAAACTGTTTTTT. This sequence joins TRBV6-1 and TRBJ1-4, with TRBD1 matching 9 bases. The J segment lost 0 bases and the V segment lost 6 bases, leaving 8 bases of the junction unmatched. The CDR3 totals 17 residues. Germline-derived CDR1 and CDR2 are MNHNS and SASEGT.

This clonotype was observed a single time. One base away lies a much larger clone, so this may be a sequencing read error. This chain connects TRBV5-1 to TRBJ2-1; D is perhaps TRBD2 (6 bases). Between the trimmed V and J ends, which lost 7 bases and 7 bases, there was a span of 21 bases. This CDR3 is built from 15 residues. Germline V gives CDR1 SGHRS, CDR2 YFSETQ. The CDR3 region has the DNA TGCGCCAGCGCCGTACTAGCCGGTTCGCGTAATGAGCAGTTCTTC. This translates into CASAVLAGSRNEQFF.

Many counts were recorded for this clonotype. The V gene is TRBV29-1, the J gene TRBJ2-1; the D gene is possibly TRBD2 (5 bases). The CDR3 is 10 residues long. Trimming shortened V by 7 bases and J by 8 bases, and 9 bases separated the two germline ends. CDR1 SQVTM and CDR2 ANQGSEA come from the germline V gene. CDR3 coding DNA: TGCAGCGGTAGCGTCCATGAGCAGTTCTTC. Amino acids: CSGSVHEQFF.